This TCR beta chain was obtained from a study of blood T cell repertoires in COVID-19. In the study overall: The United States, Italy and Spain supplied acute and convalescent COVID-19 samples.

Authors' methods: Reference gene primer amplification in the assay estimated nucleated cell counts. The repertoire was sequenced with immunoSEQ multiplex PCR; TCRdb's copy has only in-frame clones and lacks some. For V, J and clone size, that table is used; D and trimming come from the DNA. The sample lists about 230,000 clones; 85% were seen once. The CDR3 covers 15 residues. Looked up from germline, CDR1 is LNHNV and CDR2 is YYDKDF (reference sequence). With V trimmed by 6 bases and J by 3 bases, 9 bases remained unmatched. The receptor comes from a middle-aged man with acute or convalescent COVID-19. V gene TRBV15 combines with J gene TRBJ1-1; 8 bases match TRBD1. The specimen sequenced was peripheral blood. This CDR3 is CATRQGVASDTEAFF. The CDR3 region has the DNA TGTGCCACCAGACAGGGGGTCGCTTCGGACACTGAAGCTTTCTTT.